What follows are 10 T cell receptor beta chains derived from one specimen sequenced in a study of blood T cell repertoires in COVID-19 (dated by TCRdb to the early 2020s). The receptor library was made with the immunoSEQ multiplex PCR assay. The table was pulled from immuneACCESS by TCRdb, which kept in-frame rearrangements only. Such tables lose some clones; where checked, under half of the loss comes from unresolved V genes, and the rest has no known cause. Present in this sample are around 160,000 clones, approximately 86% of which were seen just once. The ten largest clones take up 0.99% of the sample. The sample was peripheral blood. These receptors all come from a man younger than 35 with acute or convalescent COVID-19.

The rearrangement uses TRBV3-1 (or the pseudogene TRBV3-2) and TRBJ2-5, with 8 positions matching TRBD1. The CDR3 extends over 13 amino acids. V gave up 5 bases and J gave up 5 bases; unmatched junction bases: 4. Germline assignment: CDR1 LGHDT and CDR2 YNNKEL (reference sequence). In DNA form, the CDR3 reads TGTGCCAGCAGCTCGACAGGGGCCGAGACCCAGTACTTC. The encoded protein is CASSSTGAETQYF.

This clone was seen just once. The chain recombines TRBV28 with TRBJ1-6; D may be TRBD1 (6 bases). Germline CDR1 reads MDHEN; CDR2 reads SYDVKM. The CDR3 is made up of 14 amino acids. Trimming took off 5 bases at V and 4 bases at J, with 9 bases between the two ends. The CDR3 DNA reads TGTGCCAGCAGTGTTGGACAGTATAATTCACCCCTCCACTTT. Translated, it gives CASSVGQYNSPLHF. Full variable domain (missing parts from reference TRBV28 and TRBJ1-6): DVKVTQSSRYLVKRTGEKVFLECVQDMDHENMFWYRQDPGLGLRLIYFSYDVKMKEKGDIPEGYSVSREKKERFSLILESASTNQTSMYLCASSVGQYNSPLHFGNGTRLTVT.

Only a few counts were recorded for this clone. In DNA, the CDR3 is TGTGCCAGCAGCCAAGGGAGCGGGGGCGTGGGGAACACCATATATTTT. Protein sequence: CASSQGSGGVGNTIYF. J is TRBJ1-3 and V is TRBV4-2; D possibly corresponds to TRBD1 (6 bases). From germline, CDR1 is LGHNA and CDR2 YNFKEQ. V was shortened by 1 base and J by 7 bases, with 17 bases between the two germline ends. The CDR3 is 16 amino acids.

The genes are TRBV2 and TRBJ2-6, with D uncertain. Between the trimmed V and J ends, which lost 7 bases and 3 bases, there was a span of 7 bases. Germline loops: CDR1 SNHLY, CDR2 FYNNEI. This CDR3 is 13 amino acids long. In nucleotides, the CDR3 is TGTGCCAGCACGCGGTTTGGGGCCAACGTCCTGACTTTC. Translation gives CASTRFGANVLTF.

This chain uses TRBV6-4 with TRBJ2-1; 7 positions agree with TRBD1. J lost 5 bases, V lost 2 bases, and 6 bases had no gene match. Germline assignment: CDR1 MRHNA and CDR2 SNTAGT. The CDR3 totals 15 residues. DNA of the CDR3: TGTGCCAGCAGTGACGGGACAGCCGGAAACAATGAGCAGTTCTTC. Translation gives CASSDGTAGNNEQFF.

The rearrangement joins TRBV7-3 to TRBJ1-1; maybe TRBD1 (5 bases). CDR3 size: 13 residues. Germline CDR1 reads SGHTA; CDR2 reads FQGTGA. V shed 3 bases and J shed 4 bases, with 9 bases lying between them. CDR3 in DNA: TGTGCCAGCAGCTTGCAGGGAAGCACTGAAGCTTTCTTT. As protein: CASSLQGSTEAFF.

The gene calls are TRBV3-1 (or the pseudogene TRBV3-2) and TRBJ2-7, with D perhaps TRBD2 (6 bases). This CDR3 is 13 amino acids long. V was trimmed by 2 bases and J by 4 bases, leaving 9 bases between them. In germline, CDR1 is LGHDT, CDR2 YNNKEL (reference sequence). The CDR3 reads CASSQRGIYEQYF. CDR3 in DNA: TGTGCCAGCAGCCAACGCGGGATTTACGAGCAGTACTTC.

The rearrangement uses TRBV9 and TRBJ2-7; the match to TRBD2 covers 8 bases. The CDR3 contains 16 residues. Germline trimming cut 3 bases from V and 3 bases from J; bases unmatched to any gene: 11. CDR1 is SGDLS and CDR2 is YYNGEE in the germline V gene. The DNA of the CDR3 is TGTGCCAGCAGCGCCGGTAGCGGGGTACGGAACTACGAGCAGTACTTC. Its translation is CASSAGSGVRNYEQYF.

A word on this clone: At the DNA level, this CDR3 is encoded by other sequences in the same sample as well. The rearrangement joins TRBV19 to TRBJ1-1; 8 nucleotides line up with TRBD1. The trim removed 10 bases at V and 4 bases at J, leaving 5 bases unmatched. This CDR3 has 12 amino acids. Germline CDR1 reads LNHDA; CDR2 reads SQIVND (reference sequence). The CDR3 sequence is CATKQGGTEAFF. The CDR3, as DNA: TGTGCCACCAAACAGGGGGGCACTGAAGCTTTCTTT.

CDR3 in amino acids: CATRDRNTEAFF. CDR3 bases: TGTGCCACCCGGGACAGGAACACTGAAGCTTTCTTT. The V and J genes are TRBV24-1 and TRBJ1-1; 7 bases align to TRBD1. This CDR3 is built from 12 residues. J gave up 1 base and V 9 bases, and 1 base lay outside the gene matches. Germline lookup yields CDR1 KGHDR and CDR2 SFDVKD.